These T cell receptor beta chains were read from a single sample in a study of shared clonotypes between healthy human individuals. This table comes from immunoSEQ multiplex PCR, and its TCRdb copy is limited to in-frame clones, with some not included. The sample consists of a few million clones, about nine tenths of them appearing once. Source material: naive CD4+ T cells from PBMCs. These receptors were taken from a man aged 18 to 29 in good health. Some clones in this sample may be carry-over from other donors' samples. Both conserved end residues are part of each CDR3. Each record gives: clone size, D gene, V gene, J gene, CDR3 protein, CDR3 DNA. The D gene is left open where the match is weak. Size is stated for part of the rows, as once, few or many counts, or as a class when the clone is expanded.

abundance: .
d_gene: .
v_gene: TRBV7-9
j_gene: TRBJ1-2
CDR3aa: CASSAPDRYGYTF
CDR3nt: TGTGCCAGCAGCGCCCCGGACCGGTATGGCTACACCTTC

abundance: .
d_gene: .
v_gene: TRBV13
j_gene: TRBJ1-6
CDR3aa: CASSLGWTQTPNSPLHF
CDR3nt: TGTGCCAGCAGCTTAGGATGGACGCAGACACCTAATTCACCCCTCCACTTT

abundance: once
d_gene: .
v_gene: TRBV28
j_gene: TRBJ2-7
CDR3aa: CASSLEGGVGDEQYF
CDR3nt: TGTGCCAGCAGTTTGGAAGGGGGTGTTGGGGACGAGCAGTACTTC

abundance: .
d_gene: .
v_gene: TRBV23-1
j_gene: TRBJ2-7
CDR3aa: CASSLQTGRWGEQYF
CDR3nt: TGCGCCAGCAGCCTGCAGACGGGGAGGTGGGGCGAGCAGTACTTC

abundance: .
d_gene: .
v_gene: TRBV5-1
j_gene: TRBJ2-6
CDR3aa: CASSLEGRGASGANVLTF
CDR3nt: TGCGCCAGCAGCTTGGAAGGCAGGGGAGCGTCTGGGGCCAACGTCCTGACTTTC

abundance: .
d_gene: .
v_gene: TRBV19
j_gene: TRBJ2-7
CDR3aa: CASSDRGVHEQYF
CDR3nt: TGTGCCAGTTCTGATCGAGGGGTCCACGAGCAGTACTTC

abundance: .
d_gene: TRBD1
v_gene: TRBV5-1
j_gene: TRBJ1-2
CDR3aa: CASSSGTGGPYGYTF
CDR3nt: TGCGCCAGCAGCAGTGGGACAGGGGGGCCCTATGGCTACACCTTC

abundance: .
d_gene: .
v_gene: TRBV2
j_gene: TRBJ2-7
CDR3aa: CATRMGNPYEQYF
CDR3nt: TGTGCCACCCGGATGGGCAACCCCTACGAGCAGTACTTC

abundance: few
d_gene: .
v_gene: TRBV6-1
j_gene: TRBJ1-1
CDR3aa: CASRAAVNTEAFF
CDR3nt: TGTGCCAGCAGGGCGGCAGTGAACACTGAAGCTTTCTTT

abundance: .
d_gene: .
v_gene: TRBV7-2
j_gene: TRBJ2-7
CDR3aa: CASSPRGLAGSEQYF
CDR3nt: TGTGCCAGCAGCCCCAGGGGGCTAGCGGGAAGCGAGCAGTACTTC

abundance: .
d_gene: .
v_gene: TRBV5-4
j_gene: TRBJ1-2
CDR3aa: CASSLDRANYGYTF
CDR3nt: TGTGCCAGCAGCTTGGACAGGGCTAACTATGGCTACACCTTC

abundance: .
d_gene: .
v_gene: TRBV29-1
j_gene: TRBJ2-1
CDR3aa: CSAANRAGFDNEQFF
CDR3nt: TGCAGCGCCGCCAACAGGGCGGGGTTCGACAATGAGCAGTTCTTC

abundance: .
d_gene: .
v_gene: TRBV10-1
j_gene: TRBJ2-1
CDR3aa: CASSVVPRGEQFF
CDR3nt: TGCGCCAGCAGTGTGGTACCTCGGGGTGAGCAGTTCTTC

abundance: once
d_gene: .
v_gene: TRBV6-5
j_gene: TRBJ2-1
CDR3aa: CASSYSSSSYNEQFF
CDR3nt: TGTGCCAGCAGTTATAGCAGCAGCTCCTACAATGAGCAGTTCTTC

abundance: .
d_gene: .
v_gene: TRBV28
j_gene: TRBJ1-5
CDR3aa: CASSLESNQPQHF
CDR3nt: TGTGCCAGCAGTTTGGAGAGCAATCAGCCCCAGCATTTT

abundance: .
d_gene: .
v_gene: TRBV14
j_gene: TRBJ2-5
CDR3aa: CASSQDPGRIETQYF
CDR3nt: TGTGCCAGCAGCCAAGACCCGGGGAGGATCGAGACCCAGTACTTC

abundance: .
d_gene: TRBD1
v_gene: TRBV28
j_gene: TRBJ2-7
CDR3aa: CASRTGGGSYEQYF
CDR3nt: TGTGCCAGCAGGACAGGGGGGGGGTCTTACGAGCAGTACTTC